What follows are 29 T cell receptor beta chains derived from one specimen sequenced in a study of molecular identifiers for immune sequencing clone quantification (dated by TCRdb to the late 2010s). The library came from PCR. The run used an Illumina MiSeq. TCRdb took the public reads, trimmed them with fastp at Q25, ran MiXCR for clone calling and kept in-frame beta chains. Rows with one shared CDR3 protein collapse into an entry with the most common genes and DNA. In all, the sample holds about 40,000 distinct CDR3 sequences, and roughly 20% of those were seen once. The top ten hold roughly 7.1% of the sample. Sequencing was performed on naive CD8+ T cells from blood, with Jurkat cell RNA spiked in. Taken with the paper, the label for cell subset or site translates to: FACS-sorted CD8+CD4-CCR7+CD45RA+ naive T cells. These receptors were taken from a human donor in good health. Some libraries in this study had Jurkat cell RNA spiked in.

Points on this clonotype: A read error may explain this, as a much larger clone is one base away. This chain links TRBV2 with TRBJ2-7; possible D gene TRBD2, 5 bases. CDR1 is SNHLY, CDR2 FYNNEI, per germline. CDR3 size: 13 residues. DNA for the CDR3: TGTGCCGGCAGTTGGACTCCAACCTACGAGCAGTACTTC. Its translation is CAGSWTPTYEQYF. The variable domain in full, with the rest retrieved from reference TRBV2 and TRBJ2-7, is EPEVTQTPSHQVTQMGQEVILRCVPISNHLYFYWYRQILGQKVEFLVSFYNNEISEKSEIFDDQFSVERPDGSNFTLKIRSTKLEDSAMYFCAGSWTPTYEQYFGPGTRLTVT.

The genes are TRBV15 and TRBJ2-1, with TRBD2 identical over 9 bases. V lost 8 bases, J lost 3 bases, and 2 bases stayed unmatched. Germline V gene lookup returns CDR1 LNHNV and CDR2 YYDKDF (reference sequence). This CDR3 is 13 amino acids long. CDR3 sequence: CATGTSSYNEQFF. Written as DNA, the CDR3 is TGTGCCACCGGGACTAGCAGCTACAATGAGCAGTTCTTC.

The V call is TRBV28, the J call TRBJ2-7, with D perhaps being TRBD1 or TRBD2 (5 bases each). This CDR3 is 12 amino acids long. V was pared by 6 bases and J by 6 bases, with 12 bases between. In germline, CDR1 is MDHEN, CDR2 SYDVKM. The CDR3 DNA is TGTGCCAGCAGCATTGGGGGAGTCGAGCAGTACTTC. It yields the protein CASSIGGVEQYF.

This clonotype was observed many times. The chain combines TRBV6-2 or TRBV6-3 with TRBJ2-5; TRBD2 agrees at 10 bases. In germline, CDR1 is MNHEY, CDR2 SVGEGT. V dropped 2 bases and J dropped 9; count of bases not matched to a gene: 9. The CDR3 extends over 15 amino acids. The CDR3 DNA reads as TGTGCCAGCAGTTACCCGAAGACTAGCGGGCCGTCCCAGTACTTC. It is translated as CASSYPKTSGPSQYF.

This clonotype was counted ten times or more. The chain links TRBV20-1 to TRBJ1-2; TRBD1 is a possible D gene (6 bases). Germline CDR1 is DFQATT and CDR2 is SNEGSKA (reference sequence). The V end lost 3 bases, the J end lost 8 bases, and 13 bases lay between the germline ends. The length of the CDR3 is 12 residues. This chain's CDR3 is CSARNRVGGYTF. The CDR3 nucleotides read TGCAGTGCTAGGAACAGGGTTGGAGGCTACACCTTC.

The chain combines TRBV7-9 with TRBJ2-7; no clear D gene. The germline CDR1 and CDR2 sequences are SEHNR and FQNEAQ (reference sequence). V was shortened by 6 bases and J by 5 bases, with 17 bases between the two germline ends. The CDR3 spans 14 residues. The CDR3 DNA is TGTGCCAGCAGTAAAATCCTCTGGGATGACGAGCAGTACTTC. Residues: CASSKILWDDEQYF. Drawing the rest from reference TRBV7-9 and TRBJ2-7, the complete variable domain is DTGVSQNPRHKITKRGQNVTFRCDPISEHNRLYWYRQTLGQGPEFLTYFQNEAQLEKSRLLSDRFSAERPKGSFSTLEIQRTEQGDSAMYLCASSKILWDDEQYFGPGTRLTVT.

The CDR3 sequence: CASSLGWGSEKLFF. CDR3 DNA sequence: TGTGCCAGCAGCTTGGGATGGGGAAGTGAAAAACTGTTTTTT. J is TRBJ1-4 and V is TRBV5-5; D gene uncertain. The CDR3 loop spans 14 amino acids. V was shortened by 0 bases and J by 7 bases, with 10 bases between the two germline ends. Germline values: CDR1 SGHKS, CDR2 YYEKEE (reference sequence).

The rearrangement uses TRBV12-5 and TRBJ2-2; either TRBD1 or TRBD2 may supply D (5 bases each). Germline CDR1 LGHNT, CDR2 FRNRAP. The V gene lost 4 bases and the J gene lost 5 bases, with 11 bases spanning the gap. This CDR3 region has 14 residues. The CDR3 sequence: CASGSAGTTGELFF. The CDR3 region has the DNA TGTGCTAGTGGTTCTGCCGGGACGACCGGGGAGCTGTTTTTT. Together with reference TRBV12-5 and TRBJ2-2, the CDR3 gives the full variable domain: DARVTQTPRHKVTEMGQEVTMRCQPILGHNTVFWYRQTMMQGLELLAYFRNRAPLDDSGMPKDRFSAEMPDATLATLKIQPSEPRDSAVYFCASGSAGTTGELFFGEGSRLTVL.

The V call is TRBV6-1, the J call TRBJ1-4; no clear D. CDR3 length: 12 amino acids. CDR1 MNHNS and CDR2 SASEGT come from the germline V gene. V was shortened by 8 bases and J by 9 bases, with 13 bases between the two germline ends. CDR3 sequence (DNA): TGTGCCAGCGGCCTGCCCGTGAAAAAACTGTTTTTT. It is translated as CASGLPVKKLFF.

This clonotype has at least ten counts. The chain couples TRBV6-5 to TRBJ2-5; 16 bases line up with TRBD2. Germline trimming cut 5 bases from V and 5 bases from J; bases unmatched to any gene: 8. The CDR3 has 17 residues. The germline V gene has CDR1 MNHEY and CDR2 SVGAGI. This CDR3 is CASSLPGLAGGQETQYF. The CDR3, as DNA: TGTGCCAGCAGTCTCCCGGGACTAGCGGGAGGGCAGGAGACCCAGTACTTC.

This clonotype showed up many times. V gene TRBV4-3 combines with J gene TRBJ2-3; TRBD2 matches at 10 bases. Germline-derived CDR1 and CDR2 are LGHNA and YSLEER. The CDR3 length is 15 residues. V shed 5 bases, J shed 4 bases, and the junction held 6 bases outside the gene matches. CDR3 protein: CASSDTTSGPDTQYF. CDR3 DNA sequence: TGCGCCAGCAGCGATACGACTAGCGGGCCAGATACGCAGTATTTT.

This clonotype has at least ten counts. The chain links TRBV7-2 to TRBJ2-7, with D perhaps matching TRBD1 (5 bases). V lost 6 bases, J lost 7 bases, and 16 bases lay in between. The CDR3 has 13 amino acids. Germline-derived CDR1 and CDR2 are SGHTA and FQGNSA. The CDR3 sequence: CASSPIPGREQYF. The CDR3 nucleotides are TGTGCCAGCAGTCCGATACCAGGGCGGGAGCAGTACTTC.

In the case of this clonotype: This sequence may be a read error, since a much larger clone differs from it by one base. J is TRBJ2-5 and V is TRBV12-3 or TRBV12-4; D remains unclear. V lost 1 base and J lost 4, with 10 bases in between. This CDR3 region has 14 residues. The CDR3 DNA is TGTGCCAGCAGTTTAGGGCCGTACCGAGAGACCCAGTACTTC. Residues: CASSLGPYRETQYF.

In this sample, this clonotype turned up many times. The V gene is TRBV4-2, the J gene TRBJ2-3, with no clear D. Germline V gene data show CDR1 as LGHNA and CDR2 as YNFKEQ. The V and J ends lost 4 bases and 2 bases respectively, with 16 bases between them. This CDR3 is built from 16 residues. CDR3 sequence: CASSPLWRAATDTQYF. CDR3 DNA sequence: TGTGCCAGCAGCCCCTTATGGAGAGCAGCCACAGATACGCAGTATTTT.

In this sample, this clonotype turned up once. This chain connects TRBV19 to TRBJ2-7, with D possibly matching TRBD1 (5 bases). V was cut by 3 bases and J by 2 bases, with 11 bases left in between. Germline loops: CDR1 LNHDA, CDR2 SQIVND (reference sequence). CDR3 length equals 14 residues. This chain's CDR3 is CASSIAGITYEQYF. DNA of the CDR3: TGTGCCAGTAGTATCGCAGGGATCACCTACGAGCAGTACTTC.

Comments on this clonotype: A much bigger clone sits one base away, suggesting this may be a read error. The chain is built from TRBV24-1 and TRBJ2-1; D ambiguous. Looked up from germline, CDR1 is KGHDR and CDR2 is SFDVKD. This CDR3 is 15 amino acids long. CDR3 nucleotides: TGTGCCACCAGACCCCTACTGAGCTCCTACAATGAGCAGTCCTTC. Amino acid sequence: CATRPLLSSYNEQSF.

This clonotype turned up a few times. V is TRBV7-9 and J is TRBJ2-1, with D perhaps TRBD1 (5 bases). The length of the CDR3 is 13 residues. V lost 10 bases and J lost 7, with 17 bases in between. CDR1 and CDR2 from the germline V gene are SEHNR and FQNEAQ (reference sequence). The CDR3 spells CANSNPSGNEQFF. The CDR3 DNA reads TGTGCCAACTCAAATCCATCAGGGAATGAGCAGTTCTTC.

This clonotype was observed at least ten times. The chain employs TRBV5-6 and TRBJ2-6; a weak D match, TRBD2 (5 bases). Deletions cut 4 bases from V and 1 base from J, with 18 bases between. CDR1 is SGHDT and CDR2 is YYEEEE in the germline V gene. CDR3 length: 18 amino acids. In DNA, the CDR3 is TGTGCCAGCAGCCTAGCACGAAACTATAGGTCTGGGGCCAACGTCCTGACTTTC. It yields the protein CASSLARNYRSGANVLTF.

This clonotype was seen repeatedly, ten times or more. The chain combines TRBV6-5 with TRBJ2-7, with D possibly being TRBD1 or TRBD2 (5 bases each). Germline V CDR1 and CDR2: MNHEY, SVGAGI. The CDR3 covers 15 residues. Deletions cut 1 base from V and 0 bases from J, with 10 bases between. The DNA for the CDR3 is TGTGCCAGCAGTTACTTCGAGGGGTACTCCTACGAGCAGTACTTC. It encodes CASSYFEGYSYEQYF.

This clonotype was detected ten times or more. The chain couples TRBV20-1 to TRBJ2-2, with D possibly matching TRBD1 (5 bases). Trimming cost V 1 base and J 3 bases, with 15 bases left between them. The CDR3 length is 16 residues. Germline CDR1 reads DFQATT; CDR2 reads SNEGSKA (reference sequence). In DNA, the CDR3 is TGCAGTGCTAGAGGCAATTTAGGGGTCCACACCGGGGAGCTGTTTTTT. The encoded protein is CSARGNLGVHTGELFF.

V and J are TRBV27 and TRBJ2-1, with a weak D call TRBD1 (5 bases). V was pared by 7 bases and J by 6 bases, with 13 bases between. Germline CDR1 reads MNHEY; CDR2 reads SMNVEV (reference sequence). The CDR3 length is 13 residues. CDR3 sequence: CASTRRATNEQFF. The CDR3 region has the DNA TGTGCCAGCACTCGCAGGGCGACCAATGAGCAGTTCTTC.

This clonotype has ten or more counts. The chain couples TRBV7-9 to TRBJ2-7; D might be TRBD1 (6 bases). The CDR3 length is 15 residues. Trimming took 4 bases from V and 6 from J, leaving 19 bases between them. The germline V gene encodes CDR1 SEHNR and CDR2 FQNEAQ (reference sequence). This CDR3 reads CASSSPGTPVFEQYF. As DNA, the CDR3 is TGTGCCAGCAGCTCCCCCGGGACACCGGTGTTCGAGCAGTACTTC.

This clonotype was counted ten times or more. The CDR3 DNA reads as TGTGCCAGCAGCCCGAGGACAGGGAACTACGAGCAGTACTTC. This encodes CASSPRTGNYEQYF. This rearrangement joins TRBV7-9 to TRBJ2-7; 8 nucleotides align to TRBD1. The V and J ends lost 5 bases and 3 bases, in that order; junction bases with no gene match: 6. Germline CDR1 SEHNR, CDR2 FQNEAQ (reference sequence). CDR3 length: 14 amino acids.

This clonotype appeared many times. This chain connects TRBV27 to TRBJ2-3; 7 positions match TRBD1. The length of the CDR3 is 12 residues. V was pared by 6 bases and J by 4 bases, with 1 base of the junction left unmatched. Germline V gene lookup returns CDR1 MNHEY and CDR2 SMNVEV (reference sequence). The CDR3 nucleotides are TGTGCCAGCAGCCAGGGGGCAGATACGCAGTATTTT. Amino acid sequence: CASSQGADTQYF.

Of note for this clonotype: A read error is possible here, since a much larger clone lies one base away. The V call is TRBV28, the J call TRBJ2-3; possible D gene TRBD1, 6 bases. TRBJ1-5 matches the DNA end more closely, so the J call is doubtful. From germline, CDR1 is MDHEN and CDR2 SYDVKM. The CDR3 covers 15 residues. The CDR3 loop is CASSLSAGGTDTQHF. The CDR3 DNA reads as TGTGCCAGCAGTTTATCAGCGGGGGGCACAGATACGCAGCATTTT.

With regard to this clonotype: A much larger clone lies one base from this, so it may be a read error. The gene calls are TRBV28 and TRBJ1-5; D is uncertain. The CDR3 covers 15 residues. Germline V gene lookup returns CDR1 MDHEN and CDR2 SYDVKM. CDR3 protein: CASSTLPYGNQPQQF. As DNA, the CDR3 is TGTGCCAGCAGCACCCTGCCGTATGGCAATCAGCCCCAGCAGTTT.

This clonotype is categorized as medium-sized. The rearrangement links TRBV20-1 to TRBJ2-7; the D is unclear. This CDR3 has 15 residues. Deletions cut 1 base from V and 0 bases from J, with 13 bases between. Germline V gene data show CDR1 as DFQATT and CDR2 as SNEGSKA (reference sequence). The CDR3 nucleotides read TGCAGTGCTAGAGTGGGCAGATCCAGCTCCTACGAGCAGTACTTC. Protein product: CSARVGRSSSYEQYF.

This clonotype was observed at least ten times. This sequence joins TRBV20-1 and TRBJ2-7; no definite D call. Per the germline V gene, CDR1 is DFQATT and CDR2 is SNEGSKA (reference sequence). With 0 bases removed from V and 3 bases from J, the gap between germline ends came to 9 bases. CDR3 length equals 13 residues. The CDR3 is CSARDLKIYEQYF. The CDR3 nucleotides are TGCAGTGCTAGAGATCTTAAGATCTACGAGCAGTACTTC.

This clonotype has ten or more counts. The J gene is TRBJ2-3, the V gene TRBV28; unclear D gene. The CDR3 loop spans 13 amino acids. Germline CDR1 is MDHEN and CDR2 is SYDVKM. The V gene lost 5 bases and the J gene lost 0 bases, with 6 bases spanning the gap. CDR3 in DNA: TGTGCCAGCAGTATCACAAGCACAGATACGCAGTATTTT. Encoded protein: CASSITSTDTQYF.